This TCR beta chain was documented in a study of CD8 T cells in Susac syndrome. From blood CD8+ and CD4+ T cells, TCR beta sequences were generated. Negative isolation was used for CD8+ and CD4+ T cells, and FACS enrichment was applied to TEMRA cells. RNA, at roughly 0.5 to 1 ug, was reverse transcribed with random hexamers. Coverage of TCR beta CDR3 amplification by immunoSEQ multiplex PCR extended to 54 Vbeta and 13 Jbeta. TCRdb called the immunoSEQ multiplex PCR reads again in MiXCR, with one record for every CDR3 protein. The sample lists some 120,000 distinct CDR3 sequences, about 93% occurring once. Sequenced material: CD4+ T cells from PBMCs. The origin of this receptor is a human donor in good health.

CDR3 residues: CASSDRAGNTIYF. CDR3 in DNA: TGTGCCAGCAGTGACAGGGCTGGAAACACCATATATTTT. The chain has TRBV2 and TRBJ1-3; tentatively, D is TRBD1 (5 bases). Germline assignment: CDR1 SNHLY and CDR2 FYNNEI. V lost 3 bases and J 2 bases, leaving 5 bases between the germline ends. CDR3 length: 13 amino acids.